These T cell receptor beta chains were read from a single sample in a study of T cell repertoires in cytomegalovirus infection. One entry per CDR3 protein, called by TCRdb with MiXCR from the reads. The repertoire includes about 300,000 distinct CDR3 sequences, 9.6% of them detected once, and around 2.4% sits in the top ten. The specimen was PBMCs. The source is a human donor in good health (CMV status not recorded). Some clones in this sample may be carry-over from other donors' samples. The CDR3 runs from the conserved cysteine through the conserved F or W. A D gene is named only where the DNA matches it firmly. Part of the rows lack a size; the others show once, few, many or a class for expanded clones.

d_gene: TRBD1; abundance: many; j_gene: TRBJ1-5; v_gene: TRBV3-1; CDR3aa: CASSDTGQGNQPQHF; CDR3nt: TGTGCCAGCAGCGACACCGGACAGGGTAATCAGCCCCAGCATTTT
d_gene: TRBD1; abundance: many; j_gene: TRBJ1-1; v_gene: TRBV7-9; CDR3aa: CASSLLGQVNTEAFF; CDR3nt: TGTGCCAGCAGCTTATTAGGACAGGTGAACACTGAAGCTTTCTTT
d_gene: .; abundance: few; j_gene: TRBJ2-2; v_gene: TRBV9; CDR3aa: CASSAPPVGTGELFF; CDR3nt: TGTGCCAGCAGCGCTCCTCCCGTGGGCACCGGGGAGCTGTTTTTT
d_gene: .; abundance: many; j_gene: TRBJ2-4; v_gene: TRBV7-9; CDR3aa: CASSFKTDEWPRGQKKNIQYF; CDR3nt: TGTGCCAGCAGCTTCAAGACAGACGAGTGGCCGAGAGGACAGAAGAAAAACATTCAGTACTTC
d_gene: TRBD1; abundance: many; j_gene: TRBJ2-5; v_gene: TRBV5-4; CDR3aa: CASSLGQGGWETQYF; CDR3nt: TGTGCCAGCAGCTTGGGACAGGGGGGGTGGGAGACCCAGTACTTC
d_gene: .; abundance: many; j_gene: TRBJ2-2; v_gene: TRBV12-3/TRBV12-4; CDR3aa: CASSFNWAATGELFF; CDR3nt: TGTGCCAGCAGTTTTAACTGGGCGGCCACCGGGGAGCTGTTTTTT
d_gene: .; abundance: many; j_gene: TRBJ1-1; v_gene: TRBV7-6; CDR3aa: CASSDDSMNTEAFF; CDR3nt: TGTGCCAGCAGCGACGACAGCATGAACACTGAAGCTTTCTTT
d_gene: TRBD2; abundance: many; j_gene: TRBJ2-3; v_gene: TRBV2; CDR3aa: CASYRTSGGTDTQYF; CDR3nt: TGTGCCAGCTATCGGACTAGCGGGGGCACAGATACGCAGTATTTT
d_gene: .; abundance: many; j_gene: TRBJ2-2; v_gene: TRBV5-5; CDR3aa: CASSLGSYTGELFF; CDR3nt: TGTGCCAGCAGCTTGGGTAGTTACACCGGGGAGCTGTTTTTT
d_gene: .; abundance: many; j_gene: TRBJ2-7; v_gene: TRBV5-1; CDR3aa: CASSRETVLEQYF; CDR3nt: TGCGCCAGCAGCAGGGAGACAGTCCTCGAGCAGTACTTC
d_gene: .; abundance: few; j_gene: TRBJ1-1; v_gene: TRBV25-1; CDR3aa: CASSEYGLNTEAFF; CDR3nt: TGTGCCAGCAGTGAATACGGCCTGAACACTGAAGCTTTCTTT
d_gene: .; abundance: many; j_gene: TRBJ1-1; v_gene: TRBV6-4; CDR3aa: CASTPRKGFGTEAFF; CDR3nt: TGTGCCAGCACCCCTCGAAAGGGTTTCGGGACTGAAGCTTTCTTT
d_gene: TRBD2; abundance: few; j_gene: TRBJ2-3; v_gene: TRBV20-1; CDR3aa: CSARGEGLSTDTQYF; CDR3nt: TGCAGTGCTAGAGGGGAGGGACTTAGCACAGATACGCAGTATTTT
d_gene: .; abundance: many; j_gene: TRBJ2-3; v_gene: TRBV12-3/TRBV12-4; CDR3aa: CASSLGESDTQYF; CDR3nt: TGTGCCAGCAGCCTAGGAGAGTCGGATACGCAGTATTTT
d_gene: .; abundance: few; j_gene: TRBJ1-4; v_gene: TRBV27; CDR3aa: CASSPNGGPNEKLFF; CDR3nt: TGTGCCAGCAGTCCGAACGGGGGCCCTAATGAAAAACTGTTTTTT
d_gene: .; abundance: .; j_gene: TRBJ1-1; v_gene: TRBV6-2/TRBV6-3; CDR3aa: CASSYSIVGDMNTEAFF; CDR3nt: TGTGCCAGCAGTTACTCGATAGTAGGGGACATGAACACTGAAGCTTTCTTT
d_gene: .; abundance: .; j_gene: TRBJ2-5; v_gene: TRBV5-1; CDR3aa: CASSLTGAAETQYF; CDR3nt: TGTGCCAGCAGCTTGACGGGGGCGGCAGAGACCCAGTACTTC
d_gene: .; abundance: many; j_gene: TRBJ2-7; v_gene: TRBV28; CDR3aa: CASSLSTYEQYF; CDR3nt: TGTGCCAGCAGTTTAAGTACCTACGAGCAGTACTTC
d_gene: .; abundance: many; j_gene: TRBJ1-2; v_gene: TRBV18; CDR3aa: CASSPGQIYGYTF; CDR3nt: TGTGCCAGCTCACCAGGCCAGATCTATGGCTACACCTTC
d_gene: TRBD1; abundance: many; j_gene: TRBJ1-4; v_gene: TRBV28; CDR3aa: CASSTIGTGGEKLFF; CDR3nt: TGTGCCAGCAGCACAATCGGGACAGGGGGGGAAAAACTGTTTTTT
d_gene: TRBD1; abundance: .; j_gene: TRBJ1-1; v_gene: TRBV5-6; CDR3aa: CASRRGTANTEAFF; CDR3nt: TGTGCCAGCAGAAGGGGGACAGCGAACACTGAAGCTTTCTTT
d_gene: .; abundance: many; j_gene: TRBJ2-1; v_gene: TRBV25-1; CDR3aa: CASSVLARNEQFF; CDR3nt: TGTGCCAGCAGTGTACTGGCAAGGAATGAGCAGTTCTTC
d_gene: .; abundance: many; j_gene: TRBJ1-1; v_gene: TRBV2; CDR3aa: CASLEGRAFF; CDR3nt: TGTGCCAGCCTAGAGGGAAGGGCTTTCTTT
d_gene: TRBD1; abundance: .; j_gene: TRBJ2-2; v_gene: TRBV9; CDR3aa: CASSAGTVPYTGELFF; CDR3nt: TGTGCCAGCAGCGCAGGGACAGTTCCTTACACCGGGGAGCTGTTTTTT
d_gene: .; abundance: many; j_gene: TRBJ1-3; v_gene: TRBV5-5; CDR3aa: CASSLVDSGNTIYF; CDR3nt: TGTGCCAGCAGCTTAGTTGACTCTGGAAACACCATATATTTT
d_gene: TRBD1; abundance: many; j_gene: TRBJ1-1; v_gene: TRBV5-4; CDR3aa: CASSSPPGQENTEAFF; CDR3nt: TGTGCCAGCAGCTCACCCCCGGGACAGGAGAACACTGAAGCTTTCTTT
d_gene: TRBD2; abundance: many; j_gene: TRBJ2-5; v_gene: TRBV28; CDR3aa: CASSPGGAEETQYF; CDR3nt: TGTGCCAGCAGTCCCGGGGGGGCGGAAGAGACCCAGTACTTC
d_gene: .; abundance: many; j_gene: TRBJ2-7; v_gene: TRBV29-1; CDR3aa: CSVEDRGEPPYEQYF; CDR3nt: TGCAGCGTTGAAGATCGAGGGGAGCCTCCCTACGAGCAGTACTTC
d_gene: .; abundance: many; j_gene: TRBJ2-1; v_gene: TRBV28; CDR3aa: CASSRQVREQFF; CDR3nt: TGTGCCAGCAGTCGACAGGTCCGAGAGCAGTTCTTC
d_gene: .; abundance: many; j_gene: TRBJ2-1; v_gene: TRBV14; CDR3aa: CASSPLGGYPGNEQFF; CDR3nt: TGTGCCAGCAGTCCCCTAGGGGGGTACCCCGGGAATGAGCAGTTCTTC
d_gene: TRBD2; abundance: many; j_gene: TRBJ2-3; v_gene: TRBV7-6; CDR3aa: CASSLQLAGVDTQYF; CDR3nt: TGTGCCAGCAGCTTACAGCTAGCGGGCGTCGATACGCAGTATTTT
d_gene: .; abundance: .; j_gene: TRBJ2-3; v_gene: TRBV19; CDR3aa: CASSTIPVSDTQYF; CDR3nt: TGTGCCAGTAGTACCATTCCTGTTTCAGATACGCAGTATTTT
d_gene: .; abundance: .; j_gene: TRBJ1-2; v_gene: TRBV20-1; CDR3aa: CSARDQRVLGGYTF; CDR3nt: TGCAGTGCTAGAGATCAGCGGGTCCTGGGTGGCTACACCTTC
d_gene: .; abundance: few; j_gene: TRBJ2-1; v_gene: TRBV20-1; CDR3aa: CSAKGQFF; CDR3nt: TGCAGTGCTAAGGGGCAGTTCTTC
d_gene: TRBD1; abundance: many; j_gene: TRBJ1-1; v_gene: TRBV7-2; CDR3aa: CASSQKGAGWTEAFF; CDR3nt: TGTGCCAGCAGCCAAAAGGGGGCCGGGTGGACTGAAGCTTTCTTT
d_gene: .; abundance: many; j_gene: TRBJ2-1; v_gene: TRBV5-5; CDR3aa: CASSLGIAWNEQFF; CDR3nt: TGTGCCAGCAGCTTGGGGATAGCGTGGAATGAGCAGTTCTTC
d_gene: .; abundance: few; j_gene: TRBJ1-3; v_gene: TRBV14; CDR3aa: CASSQVRTAGNTIYF; CDR3nt: TGTGCCAGCAGCCAAGTTAGGACAGCTGGAAACACCATATATTTT
d_gene: .; abundance: .; j_gene: TRBJ1-2; v_gene: TRBV6-2/TRBV6-3; CDR3aa: CASSPWGSGYTF; CDR3nt: TGTGCCAGCAGTCCTTGGGGAAGCGGCTACACCTTC
d_gene: .; abundance: many; j_gene: TRBJ2-3; v_gene: TRBV7-2; CDR3aa: CASSPEYLRTDTQYF; CDR3nt: TGTGCCAGCAGCCCAGAGTACCTCAGAACAGATACGCAGTATTTT
d_gene: .; abundance: many; j_gene: TRBJ2-3; v_gene: TRBV28; CDR3aa: CASSHRYRSEGPDTQYF; CDR3nt: TGTGCCAGCAGCCATCGGTACCGGAGTGAGGGACCAGATACGCAGTATTTT
d_gene: .; abundance: few; j_gene: TRBJ1-5; v_gene: TRBV28; CDR3aa: CANRGRGGQPQHF; CDR3nt: TGTGCCAACCGGGGGAGGGGAGGTCAGCCCCAGCATTTT
d_gene: TRBD1; abundance: .; j_gene: TRBJ1-2; v_gene: TRBV2; CDR3aa: CASSADRGVFGYTF; CDR3nt: TGTGCCAGCAGTGCCGACAGGGGAGTATTTGGCTACACCTTC
d_gene: .; abundance: many; j_gene: TRBJ2-1; v_gene: TRBV29-1; CDR3aa: CSVEDLSFDEQFF; CDR3nt: TGCAGCGTTGAAGATTTGAGCTTCGATGAGCAGTTCTTC
d_gene: .; abundance: many; j_gene: TRBJ1-5; v_gene: TRBV7-8; CDR3aa: CASSPIRGELFYQPQHF; CDR3nt: TGTGCCAGCAGCCCGATAAGGGGGGAACTTTTCTATCAGCCCCAGCATTTT
d_gene: TRBD1; abundance: many; j_gene: TRBJ2-5; v_gene: TRBV12-3/TRBV12-4; CDR3aa: CASSPSGQEETQYF; CDR3nt: TGTGCCAGCAGTCCGAGCGGACAGGAAGAGACCCAGTACTTC
d_gene: TRBD1; abundance: few; j_gene: TRBJ1-2; v_gene: TRBV29-1; CDR3aa: CSAWDRNYGYTF; CDR3nt: TGCAGCGCCTGGGACAGAAACTATGGCTACACCTTC
d_gene: .; abundance: few; j_gene: TRBJ2-3; v_gene: TRBV7-9; CDR3aa: CASSSILGGRSSTDTQYF; CDR3nt: .
d_gene: TRBD1; abundance: few; j_gene: TRBJ1-2; v_gene: TRBV6-5; CDR3aa: CASSYDRGGGYTF; CDR3nt: TGTGCCAGCAGTTACGACAGGGGAGGTGGCTACACCTTC